This T cell receptor (beta chain) was profiled in a study of technical replicates of blood from a few donors. TCRdb's table, derived via immunoSEQ multiplex PCR, lists solely in-frame clones and lacks some. The sample yields more than 65,000 clones, nearly 97% seen once. V shed 7 bases and J 6 bases; nucleotides not matched to a gene: 6. In germline, CDR1 is MGHDK, CDR2 SYGVNS. This CDR3 has 16 residues. The V gene is TRBV25-1, the J gene TRBJ2-2; the match to TRBD2 covers 15 bases. This sequence originates from a human donor in good health. Sequenced input: T cells isolated from PBMCs. CDR3 amino acids: CASTGLAGGIAGELFF. In nucleotides, the CDR3 is TGTGCCAGCACGGGACTAGCGGGAGGTATTGCCGGGGAGCTGTTTTTT.